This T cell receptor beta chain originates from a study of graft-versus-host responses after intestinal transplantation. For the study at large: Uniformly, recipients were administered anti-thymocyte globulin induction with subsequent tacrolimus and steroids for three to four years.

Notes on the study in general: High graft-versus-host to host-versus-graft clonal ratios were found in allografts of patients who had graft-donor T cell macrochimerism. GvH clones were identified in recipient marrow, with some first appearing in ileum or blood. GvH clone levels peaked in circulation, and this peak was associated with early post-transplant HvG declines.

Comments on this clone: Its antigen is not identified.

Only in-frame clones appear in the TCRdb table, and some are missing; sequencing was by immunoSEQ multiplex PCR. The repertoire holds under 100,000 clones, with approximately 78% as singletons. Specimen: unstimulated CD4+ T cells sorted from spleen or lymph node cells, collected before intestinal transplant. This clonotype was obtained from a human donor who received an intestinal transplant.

CDR3 sequence (DNA): TGTGCCAGCAGCTTACAGTCAGGGTCACAAAAACTGTTTTTT. This gives the protein CASSLQSGSQKLFF. J is TRBJ1-4 and V is TRBV7-9; weak D call: TRBD1 (5 bases). V was trimmed by 2 bases and J by 9 bases, leaving 13 bases between them. CDR1 and CDR2 from the germline V gene are SEHNR and FQNEAQ (reference sequence). This CDR3 has 14 residues.